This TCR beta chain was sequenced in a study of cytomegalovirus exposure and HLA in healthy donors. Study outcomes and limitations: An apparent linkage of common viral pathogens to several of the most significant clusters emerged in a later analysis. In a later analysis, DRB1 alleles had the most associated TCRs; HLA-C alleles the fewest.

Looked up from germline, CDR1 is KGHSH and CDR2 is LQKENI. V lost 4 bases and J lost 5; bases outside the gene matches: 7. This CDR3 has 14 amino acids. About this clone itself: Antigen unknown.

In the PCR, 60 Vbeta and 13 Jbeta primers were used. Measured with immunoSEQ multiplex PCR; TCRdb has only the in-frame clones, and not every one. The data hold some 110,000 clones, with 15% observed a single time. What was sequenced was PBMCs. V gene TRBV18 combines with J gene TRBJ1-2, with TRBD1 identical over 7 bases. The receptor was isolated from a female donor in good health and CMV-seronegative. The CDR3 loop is CASSLGQEGYGYTF. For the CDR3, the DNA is TGTGCCAGCTCACTCGGACAGGAAGGGTATGGCTACACCTTC.